What follows is one T cell receptor (beta chain) and its context. Its antigen has not been determined. No base quality information exists; no much larger clone differs at one position. The data are from a study of beta chain bispecific antibodies for T cell cancers (dated by TCRdb to about 2021). Study-level background: T cells from healthy donors were cocultured with T cell leukemia lines in the presence of bispecific antibodies, after which the depletion of each TRBV family was measured by TRBV sequencing of the surviving cells. Surface TRBV12 (TRBV12-3) was expressed on Jurkat cells, and surface TRBV5-5 was expressed on HPB-ALL cells.

Results and caveats for the whole study, not just this receptor: Cross-reactivity of the anti-TRBV5-5 antibody with TRBV5-6 was attributed to high sequence similarity between the two genes. Relative to anti-CD19, anti-TRBV5-5 exposure lowered TRBV5-5 signal by 98.3% and lowered signal from the closely related TRBV5-6 by about 92%. Leukemia cell line cells were mixed with normal T cells in each sequenced sample, and most of the targeted TRBV signal was derived from the leukemia cells rather than from the normal T cells. Relative to anti-CD19, exposure to anti-TRBV12 lowered the TRBV12-3 share of total TRBV signal by 98.9%, while TRBV12-4 dropped by more than 30%, a change that was not significant.

The CDR3, from cysteine to phenylalanine, totals 14 residues. Here the CDR3 DNA is all that survives: 42 bases in frame from base 1. In the germline V gene (reference sequence), CDR1 corresponds to LNHDA and CDR2 to SQIVND. The trim is 7 bases for V and 3 bases for J, with a gap of 13 bases between the germline ends. The treatment or condition label on this specimen signifies: alpha-CD19 control bispecific (anti-CD19 x anti-CD3). For approximately three days, T cells were expanded from blood mononuclear cells using either the anti-CD3 antibody OKT3 or CD3/CD28 Dynabeads. Anti-CD19 bispecific antibody cocultures served as comparators for TRBV sequencing; in separate killing assays, anti-CD19 had no effect on Jurkat or HPB-ALL cells. The expanded T cells were grown in RPMI 1640 containing around 9.2% fetal bovine serum, recombinant human IL-2 (around 94 IU/ml) and IL-7 (roughly 5 ng/ml). Cocultures combined some 50,000 normal T cells with some 50,000 target cells and bispecific antibody in around 100 ul, incubated around 16 hours at 37°C. Each bispecific antibody was composed of two single-chain variable fragments, which were expressed in a single-chain diabody format with a His tag. Effector T cells were obtained from healthy human donors, and peripheral blood mononuclear cells were isolated from leukapheresis samples by Ficoll density gradient centrifugation.

Unique molecular identifier barcodes were incorporated into the libraries and were used for clonotype quantification. Qiagen AllPrep DNA/RNA Micro kits were used to isolate total RNA, and an Agilent TapeStation was used to check RNA quality. TCR beta libraries were built by 5' RACE: cDNA synthesis followed by two PCR steps using TCR beta constant-region gene-specific primers. Sequencing of the TCR beta libraries was performed on an Illumina MiSeq platform. In the original analysis: MIGEC, MiXCR and VDJtools were used for read processing. The frequency of each clonotype was calculated as the fraction of all unique molecular identifiers in the sample that belonged to that clonotype. Nonfunctional TRBV genes classified in IMGT as pseudogenes or open reading frames, such as TRBV1, TRBV12-1 and TRBV21, were excluded. TCRdb took the public reads, trimmed them with fastp at Q25, ran MiXCR for clone calling and kept in-frame beta chains. One record per CDR3 amino acid sequence lists the most common genes and DNA. The V and J calls here are based on TCRdb, not the publication. Across this sample there are some 9,000 distinct CDR3 sequences, with 2% to 2.5% seen only once. The leading ten clones occupy approximately 70% of the sample.

The sample here was T cells from a healthy donor cultured with Jurkat leukemia cells, taken from a culture containing an anti-CD19 bispecific antibody. The source is a human donor in good health. Some clones in this sample may be carry-over from other donors' samples. The V and J genes are TRBV19 and TRBJ1-5, with TRBD1 perhaps the D gene, on 6 matching bases. The CDR3 is CASTGRDINQPQHF. The DNA sequence is as follows: TGTGCCAGTACTGGAAGGGACATCAATCAGCCCCAGCATTTT. Full variable domain (CDR3 extended with the reference TRBV19 and TRBJ1-5 proteins): DGGITQSPKYLFRKEGQNVTLSCEQNLNHDAMYWYRQDPGQGLRLIYYSQIVNDFQKGDIAEGYSVSREKKESFPLTVTSAQKNPTAFYLCASTGRDINQPQHFGDGTRLSIL.